The 25 T cell receptor beta chains below come from one sample, sequenced in a study of cytomegalovirus exposure and HLA in healthy donors. It was with 60 Vbeta and 13 Jbeta primers that the PCR ran. Sequencing was performed with immunoSEQ multiplex PCR; in TCRdb, only in-frame clones are kept and a portion is missing. The repertoire has roughly 100,000 clones, about four fifths of them found once; the top ten carry 1.5% to 2%. Sequences were obtained from PBMCs. Receptors were obtained from a woman between 40 and 55 years old in good health and CMV-seronegative.

The chain's CDR3 is CASSQLAETDTQYF. The CDR3 DNA follows: TGCGCCAGCAGCCAGCTAGCGGAGACAGATACGCAGTATTTT. This sequence joins TRBV4-1 and TRBJ2-3, with 7 bases that match TRBD2. CDR1 is MGHRA, CDR2 YSYEKL, per germline. The CDR3 totals 14 residues. After removal of 3 bases from V and 3 bases from J, the junction contained 3 bases not matched to a gene.

This chain connects TRBV28 to TRBJ1-5; perhaps TRBD1 as D (6 bases). In germline, CDR1 is MDHEN, CDR2 SYDVKM. CDR3 length: 13 amino acids. Trimming took off 6 bases at V and 5 bases at J, with 11 bases between the two ends. CDR3 DNA: TGTGCCAGCAGCCCGACAGGTTATCAGCCCCAGCATTTT. The encoded protein is CASSPTGYQPQHF.

The rearrangement joins TRBV4-3 to TRBJ1-1; D is uncertain. The CDR3 extends over 15 amino acids. Germline CDR1 reads LGHNA; CDR2 reads YSLEER. V lost 1 base to trimming and J lost 3 bases, with 12 bases between them. CDR3 loop: CASSQGSRGYTEAFF. The CDR3 DNA sequence: TGCGCCAGCAGCCAAGGAAGCCGGGGTTACACTGAAGCTTTCTTT.

The chain carries TRBV5-1 and TRBJ2-7, with D possibly matching TRBD1 (5 bases). V was trimmed by 0 bases and J by 2 bases, leaving 6 bases between them. Looked up from germline, CDR1 is SGHRS and CDR2 is YFSETQ. There are 13 residues in the CDR3. CDR3 protein: CASSLGGTYEQYF. Written as DNA, the CDR3 is TGCGCCAGCAGCTTGGGGGGCACCTACGAGCAGTACTTC. The full variable domain, its missing parts supplied by reference TRBV5-1 and TRBJ2-7, is KAGVTQTPRYLIKTRGQQVTLSCSPISGHRSVSWYQQTPGQGLQFLFEYFSETQRNKGNFPGRFSGRQFSNSRSEMNVSTLELGDSALYLCASSLGGTYEQYFGPGTRLTVT.

The CDR3 is CASTETGTNEKLFF. For the CDR3, the DNA is TGCGCCAGCACCGAGACAGGGACTAATGAAAAACTGTTTTTT. The chain combines TRBV5-1 with TRBJ1-4; 7 bases fit TRBD1. The CDR3 is made up of 14 amino acids. The V segment lost 6 bases and the J segment 2 bases; nucleotides outside the gene matches: 4. Germline CDR1 is SGHRS and CDR2 is YFSETQ.

In its sample, this clone was seen once. The chain carries TRBV12-5 and TRBJ2-7, with D tentatively TRBD2 (7 bases). The CDR3 consists of 14 residues. The germline V gene encodes CDR1 LGHNT and CDR2 FRNRAP. Trimming cost V 7 bases and J 5 bases, with 18 bases left between them. CDR3 DNA: TGTGCTAGTGCCTTGGGGGGGCCGAGCGACGAGCAGTACTTC. It codes for CASALGGPSDEQYF.

The gene calls are TRBV5-1 and TRBJ2-1; D possibly corresponds to TRBD2 (9 bases). Trimming pared 3 bases from V and 1 base from J, leaving 20 bases between. Germline-derived CDR1 and CDR2 are SGHRS and YFSETQ. The CDR3 has 18 residues. CDR3 sequence reads: CASSSGGSGLASYNEQFF. The CDR3 bases are TGCGCCAGCAGCTCAGGGGGCTCGGGACTAGCATCCTACAATGAGCAGTTCTTC.

This clone appeared a few times. The CDR3 reads CASSYSTGASPLHF. The CDR3, as DNA: TGTGCCAGCAGTTACTCGACAGGGGCCTCACCCCTCCACTTT. V is TRBV6-5 and J is TRBJ1-6; 8 nucleotides agree with TRBD1. The ends lost 0 bases at V and 10 bases at J; junction bases unmatched: 2. This CDR3 has 14 residues. CDR1 and CDR2 from the germline V gene are MNHEY and SVGAGI.

Worth noting for this clone: Relative to the germline gene, one junction end is altered; a read error may explain this. J is TRBJ2-3 and V is TRBV6-5; D possibly corresponds to TRBD2 (6 bases). The germline gives CDR1 MNHEY, CDR2 SVGAGI. CDR3 length: 15 residues. Written as DNA, the CDR3 is TGTGCCAGCAGTTACTCCGGGAGAGGCACAGATGCGCAGTATTTT. Residues: CASSYSGRGTDAQYF.

A few counts support this clone. The genes are TRBV6-6 and TRBJ1-1; D may be TRBD1 (6 bases). The germline gives CDR1 MNHNY, CDR2 SVGAGI (reference sequence). The CDR3 has 14 amino acids. V lost 10 bases, J lost 1 base, and 16 bases lay in between. The CDR3 region is CATSTGSRNTEAFF. The CDR3 DNA follows: TGTGCCACCAGCACAGGGAGTAGGAACACTGAAGCTTTCTTT.

Only a few counts were recorded for this clone. The rearrangement uses TRBV29-1 and TRBJ2-3, with 9 bases matching TRBD1. Trimming removed 6 bases from V and 5 bases from J; junction bases left unmatched: 9. CDR3 length: 14 amino acids. CDR1 SQVTM and CDR2 ANQGSEA come from the germline V gene. The DNA for the CDR3 is TGCAGCGTAGCTCCGGGACAGGGAAAAGATACGCAGTATTTT. Translated, it gives CSVAPGQGKDTQYF.

This clone has just a few counts. The J gene is TRBJ2-7, the V gene TRBV9; 7 bases align to TRBD1. With V trimmed by 4 bases and J by 3 bases, 7 bases remained unmatched. The CDR3 has 14 amino acids. Germline assignment: CDR1 SGDLS and CDR2 YYNGEE. The CDR3 DNA follows: TGTGCCAGCAGCTTCCGGGACAGAGACTACGAGCAGTACTTC. Its translation: CASSFRDRDYEQYF. Full variable domain (outside the CDR3, taken from reference TRBV9 and TRBJ2-7): DSGVTQTPKHLITATGQRVTLRCSPRSGDLSVYWYQQSLDQGLQFLIQYYNGEERAKGNILERFSAQQFPDLHSELNLSSLELGDSALYFCASSFRDRDYEQYFGPGTRLTVT.

In this sample, this clone turned up a few times. The chain is built from TRBV7-3 and TRBJ2-7; 7 positions agree with TRBD1. The trim removed 4 bases at V and 0 bases at J, leaving 0 bases unmatched. This CDR3 has 13 amino acids. From germline, CDR1 is SGHTA and CDR2 FQGTGA. The CDR3 nucleotides read TGTGCCAGCAGCTGGGACAGCTCCTACGAGCAGTACTTC. Translation gives CASSWDSSYEQYF.

This clone has just a few counts. The genes are TRBV7-3 and TRBJ2-1; D possibly corresponds to TRBD1 (5 bases). Trimming took 5 bases from V and 7 from J, leaving 9 bases between them. This CDR3 is 12 amino acids long. Germline assignment: CDR1 SGHTA and CDR2 FQGTGA. CDR3 nucleotides: TGTGCCAGCAGCCCCCAGGGAAATGAGCAGTTCTTC. Protein: CASSPQGNEQFF.

The CDR3 coding sequence is TGTGCCAGCAGGAGGGGGGGCCTGGAACAATTCGAGCAGTTCTTC. The encoded protein is CASRRGGLEQFEQFF. The chain is built from TRBV6-5 and TRBJ2-1, with TRBD2 as a possible D gene (7 bases). V shed 6 bases and J shed 10 bases, with 22 bases lying between them. The CDR3 loop spans 15 amino acids. Germline V gene lookup returns CDR1 MNHEY and CDR2 SVGAGI.

V and J are TRBV4-2 and TRBJ2-7; 8 nucleotides align to TRBD2. Losses at the gene ends were 1 base for V and 0 bases for J; bases not matched to a gene: 8. The CDR3 runs 17 residues. The germline V gene encodes CDR1 LGHNA and CDR2 YNFKEQ. CDR3 in DNA: TGTGCCAGCAGCCAAGTAGGGGGACTAGTCCTCTCCTACGAGCAGTACTTC. It is translated as CASSQVGGLVLSYEQYF.

V and J are TRBV2 and TRBJ1-6, with TRBD1 matching over 9 bases. Germline assignment: CDR1 SNHLY and CDR2 FYNNEI. After removal of 6 bases from V and 7 bases from J, the junction contained 13 bases not matched to a gene. CDR3 length: 17 amino acids. CDR3 sequence reads: CASRNAGTGLLNSPLHF. For the CDR3, the DNA is TGTGCCAGCAGGAATGCCGGGACAGGGCTGTTGAATTCACCCCTCCACTTT. Combining the CDR3 with reference TRBV2 and TRBJ1-6 gives the whole variable domain EPEVTQTPSHQVTQMGQEVILRCVPISNHLYFYWYRQILGQKVEFLVSFYNNEISEKSEIFDDQFSVERPDGSNFTLKIRSTKLEDSAMYFCASRNAGTGLLNSPLHFGNGTRLTVT.

The table lists this clone with a few counts. The CDR3 coding sequence is TGTGCCAGCTCACCACCCAACAGTGGCACTGAAGCTTTCTTT. Its translation is CASSPPNSGTEAFF. The chain carries TRBV18 and TRBJ1-1, with D unresolved. CDR1 is KGHSH, CDR2 LQKENI, per germline. The CDR3 consists of 14 residues. V shed 0 bases and J shed 4 bases, with 9 bases lying between them.

The rearrangement links TRBV7-2 to TRBJ2-7; 7 bases agree with TRBD2. This CDR3 is built from 15 residues. V lost 1 base to trimming and J lost 4 bases; unmatched junction nucleotides: 7. Germline values: CDR1 SGHTA, CDR2 FQGNSA. The CDR3: CASSLGDGGLYEQYF. CDR3 coding DNA: TGTGCCAGCAGCTTAGGTGACGGGGGGTTGTACGAGCAGTACTTC.

V and J are TRBV9 and TRBJ2-3; D unclear. Germline values: CDR1 SGDLS, CDR2 YYNGEE. Trimming removed 3 bases from V and 6 bases from J, with 11 bases in between. The CDR3 contains 13 residues. The CDR3 sequence is CASSGNPGDTQYF. CDR3 DNA: TGTGCCAGCAGCGGAAACCCCGGGGATACGCAGTATTTT. Combining the CDR3 with reference TRBV9 and TRBJ2-3 gives the whole variable domain DSGVTQTPKHLITATGQRVTLRCSPRSGDLSVYWYQQSLDQGLQFLIQYYNGEERAKGNILERFSAQQFPDLHSELNLSSLELGDSALYFCASSGNPGDTQYFGPGTRLTVL.

This clone came up a few times. The gene calls are TRBV7-9 and TRBJ1-1, with D possibly matching TRBD1 (6 bases). The V gene lost 1 base and the J gene lost 1 base, with 10 bases spanning the gap. There are 15 residues in the CDR3. The V gene's germline CDR1 is SEHNR and CDR2 FQNEAQ (reference sequence). This chain's CDR3 is CASSLVGGANTEAFF. The DNA for the CDR3 is TGTGCCAGCAGCTTAGTGGGGGGGGCGAACACTGAAGCTTTCTTT.

The rearrangement uses TRBV19 and TRBJ2-5; TRBD1 matches at 7 bases. The CDR3 sequence is 13 residues long. J gave up 2 bases and V 3 bases, and 0 bases lay outside the gene matches. The V gene's germline CDR1 is LNHDA and CDR2 SQIVND (reference sequence). This CDR3 reads CASSIRGQETQYF. DNA of the CDR3: TGTGCCAGTAGTATCAGGGGGCAAGAGACCCAGTACTTC.

The chain is built from TRBV6-5 and TRBJ2-5; D is undetermined. The J call may be faulty, since TRBJ2-7 better matches the DNA end. The CDR3 is 14 residues long. Germline CDR1 is MNHEY and CDR2 is SVGAGI. The CDR3 sequence: CASSYSPRSYEQYF. As DNA, the CDR3 is TGTGCCAGCAGTTACTCCCCAAGATCCTACGAGCAGTACTTC.

The chain recombines TRBV10-3 with TRBJ2-7; 9 positions match TRBD1. CDR1 and CDR2 from the germline V gene are ENHRY and SYGVKD. The J segment lost 0 bases and the V segment lost 10 bases, leaving 4 bases of the junction unmatched. This CDR3 has 13 amino acids. The CDR3 DNA follows: TGTGCCACGGGGACAGGGAGCTCCTACGAGCAGTACTTC. It codes for CATGTGSSYEQYF.

The chain carries TRBV7-6 and TRBJ2-3; a weak D match, TRBD1 (6 bases). Germline lookup yields CDR1 SGHVS and CDR2 FNYEAQ. V was trimmed by 5 bases and J by 8 bases, leaving 14 bases between them. The CDR3 loop spans 13 amino acids. The CDR3 nucleotides read TGTGCCAGCAGCGAAGAGAGAGGGGGTACGCAGTATTTT. Protein product: CASSEERGGTQYF.